These 15 T cell receptor beta chains came from one sample sequenced in a study of PD-1 blockade in classical Hodgkin lymphoma. TCRdb keeps only in-frame clones here, not all; method: immunoSEQ multiplex PCR. The sample consists of 80,000 to 100,000 clones, about four fifths of them appearing once. Exposure to brentuximab vedotin varied, and each patient had relapsed following autologous stem cell transplantation. Sample: peripheral blood mononuclear cells (PBMCs), taken before the second cycle of nivolumab. These receptors all stem from a human donor with classical Hodgkin lymphoma.

This clone was found a few times. V is TRBV18 and J is TRBJ2-1, with 12 bases that match TRBD2. CDR3 length: 16 amino acids. Germline V gives CDR1 KGHSH, CDR2 LQKENI. The V and J ends lost 5 bases and 7 bases, in that order; junction bases with no gene match: 9. DNA of the CDR3: TGTGCCAGCTCATCGACGACTAGCGGGAGTTTAAATGAGCAGTTCTTC. Protein product: CASSSTTSGSLNEQFF. Looking up the rest from reference TRBV18 and TRBJ2-1 gives the full variable domain: NAGVMQNPRHLVRRRGQEARLRCSPMKGHSHVYWYRQLPEEGLKFMVYLQKENIIDESGMPKERFSAEFPKEGPSILRIQQVVRGDSAAYFCASSSTTSGSLNEQFFGPGTRLTVL.

This chain links TRBV30 with TRBJ2-5; TRBD2 agrees at 10 bases. Trimming took 0 bases from V and 5 from J; bases not matched to a gene: 9. Germline lookup yields CDR1 GTSNPN and CDR2 SVGIG (reference sequence). CDR3 size: 16 residues. CDR3 amino acids: CAWSVPLAGAAETQYF. Written as DNA, the CDR3 is TGTGCCTGGAGTGTACCTCTAGCGGGAGCGGCGGAGACCCAGTACTTC.

This rearrangement joins TRBV4-2 to TRBJ2-1; D gene uncertain. With 0 bases removed from V and 10 bases from J, the gap between germline ends came to 10 bases. The CDR3 has 13 amino acids. Looked up from germline, CDR1 is LGHNA and CDR2 is YNFKEQ. Here the CDR3 reads CASSQEPTREQFF. CDR3 sequence (DNA): TGTGCCAGCAGCCAAGAACCCACTCGGGAGCAGTTCTTC.

In its sample, this clone was seen once. CDR3: CASSSGTPIFQYF. The CDR3 DNA sequence: TGTGCCAGCAGCTCCGGGACCCCGATTTTTCAGTACTTC. The chain employs TRBV7-9 and TRBJ2-5, with D tentatively TRBD1 or TRBD2 (5 bases each). CDR1 is SEHNR and CDR2 is FQNEAQ in the germline V gene (reference sequence). Trimming stripped 4 bases from V and 11 bases from J, with 17 bases between. This CDR3 has 13 amino acids.

The gene calls are TRBV28 and TRBJ1-2, with 10 bases identical to TRBD1. The germline V gene has CDR1 MDHEN and CDR2 SYDVKM. V lost 5 bases, J lost 7 bases, and 7 bases stayed unmatched. CDR3 length: 14 amino acids. This chain's CDR3 is CASSNPGQGSGYTF. The CDR3 region has the DNA TGTGCCAGCAGTAACCCGGGACAGGGGTCTGGCTACACCTTC.

The chain's CDR3 is CASSSAGTGRKGSYEQYF. For the CDR3, the DNA is TGTGCCAGCAGCTCAGCCGGGACAGGCCGAAAGGGTTCCTACGAGCAGTACTTC. The chain carries TRBV7-2 and TRBJ2-7, with TRBD1 matching over 8 bases. With 4 bases clipped from V and 1 base from J, the junction kept 15 bases outside the gene matches. CDR3 size: 18 residues. Germline CDR1 SGHTA, CDR2 FQGNSA. Full variable domain (remainder filled in from reference TRBV7-2 and TRBJ2-7): GAGVSQSPSNKVTEKGKDVELRCDPISGHTALYWYRQSLGQGLEFLIYFQGNSAPDKSGLPSDRFSAERTGGSVSTLTIQRTQQEDSAVYLCASSSAGTGRKGSYEQYFGPGTRLTVT.

The chain links TRBV5-1 to TRBJ2-2, with 9 nucleotides matching TRBD1. The CDR3 loop spans 15 amino acids. J gave up 3 bases and V 1 base, and 1 base lay outside the gene matches. CDR1 SGHRS and CDR2 YFSETQ come from the germline V gene. CDR3: CASSLRTGDTGELFF. The DNA of the CDR3 is TGCGCCAGCAGCTTGCGGACAGGGGACACCGGGGAGCTGTTTTTT.

Concerning this clone itself: Other DNA sequences from this sample encode an identical CDR3 as well. This chain joins TRBV6-5 and TRBJ2-2; TRBD1 is a possible D gene (5 bases). This CDR3 spans 13 amino acids. V lost 2 bases to trimming and J lost 5 bases, with 6 bases between them. From germline, CDR1 is MNHEY and CDR2 SVGAGI. The CDR3 DNA sequence: TGTGCCAGCAGTTACCCAGGGACCGGGGAGCTGTTTTTT. This sequence encodes CASSYPGTGELFF.

This chain uses TRBV7-2 with TRBJ2-5; tentative D call: TRBD1 (6 bases). Looked up from germline, CDR1 is SGHTA and CDR2 is FQGNSA. This CDR3 is built from 14 residues. V lost 2 bases and J lost 4, with 11 bases in between. CDR3 loop: CASSLRGISETQYF. The CDR3 nucleotides read TGTGCCAGCAGCTTAAGGGGGATCTCAGAGACCCAGTACTTC.

V and J are TRBV15 and TRBJ1-2, with 9 positions matching TRBD1. The V gene end was trimmed by 4 bases and the J gene end by 8 bases; junction bases not matched to a gene: 11. This CDR3 region has 15 residues. Germline V CDR1 and CDR2: LNHNV, YYDKDF (reference sequence). CDR3 DNA: TGTGCCACCAGCACTAGGACAGGGGCACCCGGCGGCTACACCTTC. This encodes CATSTRTGAPGGYTF.

The chain has TRBV2 and TRBJ1-2; possibly TRBD1 for D (5 bases). The germline V gene has CDR1 SNHLY and CDR2 FYNNEI. With 6 bases removed from V and 14 bases from J, the gap between germline ends came to 13 bases. The CDR3 totals 10 residues. In DNA, the CDR3 is TGTGCCAGCAGACTAGGACAAGGTACCTTC. It encodes CASRLGQGTF.

The chain has TRBV5-6 and TRBJ2-7; 13 bases align to TRBD2. The CDR3 has 15 amino acids. Germline CDR1 and CDR2: SGHDT and YYEEEE. After removal of 4 bases from V and 2 bases from J, the junction contained 3 bases not matched to a gene. The CDR3 nucleotides are TGTGCCAGCAGCCAGGGACTAGCGGGAACCTACGAGCAGTACTTC. This codes for CASSQGLAGTYEQYF.

This clone was seen only a few times. V gene TRBV12-5 combines with J gene TRBJ1-1; weak D call: TRBD1 (5 bases). Trimming took 7 bases from V and 4 from J, leaving 19 bases between them. CDR1 and CDR2 from the germline V gene are LGHNT and FRNRAP. This CDR3 has 15 residues. The CDR3 reads CASAARGGWSTEAFF. CDR3 sequence (DNA): TGTGCTAGTGCCGCGCGGGGGGGATGGAGCACTGAAGCTTTCTTT.

V and J are TRBV5-1 and TRBJ2-1; tentative D call: TRBD2 (5 bases). The V end was cut by 3 bases, the J end by 1 base, with 17 bases between. The CDR3 has 17 amino acids. Germline V lookup: CDR1 SGHRS, CDR2 YFSETQ. The CDR3 loop is CASSWARGEESYNEQFF. Written as DNA, the CDR3 is TGCGCCAGCAGCTGGGCCCGGGGAGAAGAGTCCTACAATGAGCAGTTCTTC.

The CDR3 coding sequence is TGCAGCGTGGGCACAGATACGCAGTATTTT. It yields the protein CSVGTDTQYF. This chain joins TRBV29-1 and TRBJ2-3; unclear D gene. CDR1 is SQVTM and CDR2 is ANQGSEA in the germline V gene. With 6 bases removed from V and 1 base from J, the gap between germline ends came to 2 bases. CDR3 length: 10 amino acids.